Presented here are 12 T cell receptor beta chains from one specimen sequenced in a study of yellow fever vaccine responses in identical twins. MiXCR was run by TCRdb on the RT-PCR reads, yielding one entry per CDR3 protein. This table has about 13,000 distinct CDR3 sequences, almost 85% appearing once. Sequences were derived from T cells from blood (PBMCs), unsorted or a sorted subset (not recorded which), sampled before or after yellow fever vaccination (not recorded which). These receptor sequences come from a woman between 18 and 30 years old who received the yellow fever vaccine.

This rearrangement joins TRBV12-3 or TRBV12-4 to TRBJ1-1; the D gene is possibly TRBD1 (6 bases). V lost 0 bases and J 4 bases, leaving 9 bases between the germline ends. The CDR3 length is 14 residues. The CDR3 sequence: CASSLAQGSTEAFF. CDR3 DNA: TGTGCCAGCAGTTTAGCGCAGGGGTCCACTGAAGCTTTCTTT.

The genes are TRBV11-2 and TRBJ2-7; D call uncertain. From germline, CDR1 is SGHAT and CDR2 FQNNGV. Trimming cost V 1 base and J 1 base, with 14 bases left between them. The CDR3 loop spans 16 amino acids. The DNA of the CDR3 is TGTGCCAGCAGCTTAGTCCCGGGCGCTGAATCCTACGAGCAGTACTTC. It is translated as CASSLVPGAESYEQYF.

The chain couples TRBV6-5 to TRBJ2-1; D is possibly TRBD2 (5 bases). Between the trimmed V and J ends, which lost 4 bases and 8 bases, there was a span of 9 bases. Germline CDR1 and CDR2: MNHEY and SVGAGI. The CDR3 contains 12 residues. The CDR3 protein is CASSSMGDEQFF. In DNA, the CDR3 is TGTGCCAGCAGTTCGATGGGAGATGAGCAGTTCTTC.

The J gene is TRBJ2-5, the V gene TRBV7-9; perhaps TRBD1 as D (6 bases). Trimming cost V 5 bases and J 2 bases, with 12 bases left between them. This CDR3 contains 14 residues. From germline, CDR1 is SEHNR and CDR2 FQNEAQ (reference sequence). The DNA for the CDR3 is TGTGCCAGCAGCAACCGGGACAAGCAAGAGACCCAGTACTTC. Translating gives CASSNRDKQETQYF. Full variable domain (outside the CDR3, taken from reference TRBV7-9 and TRBJ2-5): DTGVSQNPRHKITKRGQNVTFRCDPISEHNRLYWYRQTLGQGPEFLTYFQNEAQLEKSRLLSDRFSAERPKGSFSTLEIQRTEQGDSAMYLCASSNRDKQETQYFGPGTRLLVL.

The chain is built from TRBV12-3 or TRBV12-4 and TRBJ2-3, with 9 positions matching TRBD2. The ends lost 3 bases at V and 1 base at J; junction bases unmatched: 2. CDR3 length: 15 residues. In nucleotides, the CDR3 is TGTGCCAGCAGTTTGCGGACTAGCGGCACAGATACGCAGTATTTT. This gives the protein CASSLRTSGTDTQYF.

This clonotype came up once. The chain carries TRBV25-1 and TRBJ2-4; D remains ambiguous. The CDR3 extends over 13 amino acids. V shed 3 bases and J shed 5 bases, with 8 bases lying between them. Germline assignment: CDR1 MGHDK and CDR2 SYGVNS. For the CDR3, the DNA is TGTGCCAGCAGTGATTCTTCGGAAAACATTCAGTACTTC. Translated, it gives CASSDSSENIQYF.

This chain uses TRBV29-1 with TRBJ2-7; D not certain. Deletions cut 6 bases from V and 3 bases from J, with 15 bases between. Germline V CDR1 and CDR2: SQVTM, ANQGSEA. The CDR3 spans 13 residues. CDR3: CSVQRRRDYEQYF. CDR3 bases: TGCAGCGTCCAAAGACGTAGAGACTACGAGCAGTACTTC.

The chain joins TRBV12-3 or TRBV12-4 to TRBJ2-5, with 7 bases lining up with TRBD1. Trimming took 6 bases from V and 3 from J; bases not matched to a gene: 7. This CDR3 spans 14 amino acids. DNA for the CDR3: TGTGCCAGCAGGCGACAGGGCCTAGAAGAGACCCAGTACTTC. Translation gives CASRRQGLEETQYF.

The chain couples TRBV4-1 to TRBJ1-5; D unclear. Germline V gene lookup returns CDR1 MGHRA and CDR2 YSYEKL. The CDR3 totals 15 residues. With 1 base removed from V and 2 bases from J, the gap between germline ends came to 9 bases. This chain's CDR3 is CASSQGSGGNQPQHF. In nucleotides, the CDR3 is TGCGCCAGCAGCCAAGGCTCTGGGGGCAATCAGCCCCAGCATTTT.

The V and J genes are TRBV19 and TRBJ2-4, with D perhaps matching TRBD2 (6 bases). V was cut by 5 bases and J by 0 bases, with 14 bases left in between. The CDR3 is 16 residues long. Germline V lookup: CDR1 LNHDA, CDR2 SQIVND (reference sequence). CDR3 nucleotide sequence: TGTGCCAGTAGTTCCGGCGGGACTCTAGCCAAAAACATTCAGTACTTC. It codes for CASSSGGTLAKNIQYF. The full variable domain, rest sourced from reference TRBV19 and TRBJ2-4, is DGGITQSPKYLFRKEGQNVTLSCEQNLNHDAMYWYRQDPGQGLRLIYYSQIVNDFQKGDIAEGYSVSREKKESFPLTVTSAQKNPTAFYLCASSSGGTLAKNIQYFGAGTRLSVL.

The chain has TRBV10-3 and TRBJ2-1, with 9 positions matching TRBD2. The CDR3 consists of 18 residues. V trimming: 2 bases; J trimming: 3 bases; junction bases outside the gene matches: 11. Germline loops: CDR1 ENHRY, CDR2 SYGVKD. For the CDR3, the DNA is TGTGCCATCAGTGAGCGCGGGAGGGCCTCTAACCTCTACAATGAGCAGTTCTTC. This encodes CAISERGRASNLYNEQFF.

This clonotype has a single count. The chain is built from TRBV24-1 and TRBJ2-2, with D unresolved. V shed 6 bases and J shed 5 bases, with 9 bases lying between them. This CDR3 is 13 amino acids long. CDR1 is KGHDR, CDR2 SFDVKD, per germline. The CDR3 bases are TGTGCCACCAGTTTAGTCGGGACCGGGGAGCTGTTTTTT. Amino acid sequence: CATSLVGTGELFF.